Listed below are T cell receptor beta chains from one sample, sequenced in a study of regulatory T cells in long-lasting Graves disease. TCRdb re-called the multiplex PCR reads through MiXCR, storing one row per CDR3 protein. The table records a few hundred thousand distinct CDR3 sequences, around a fifth of them present only once. The input for sequencing was peripheral blood mononuclear cells (PBMCs), taken when the disease was refractory, from a patient treated with antithyroid drugs. These receptors were collected from a female donor with Graves disease. Both conserved end residues are part of each CDR3. The D gene is left open where the match is weak. A clone size is listed for some rows: how often the clone was seen (once, few, many), or a class if it is expanded.

clone_size: few; d_call: TRBD2; v_call: TRBV5-1; j_call: TRBJ2-2; cdr3_aa: CASSVTSGENTGELFF; cdr3_nt: TGCGCCAGCAGCGTAACTAGCGGGGAGAACACCGGGGAGCTGTTTTTT
clone_size: few; d_call: TRBD1; v_call: TRBV2; j_call: TRBJ2-3; cdr3_aa: CASSYSKAHRGSTDTQYF; cdr3_nt: TGTGCCAGCAGTTACTCGAAGGCTCACAGGGGATCCACAGATACGCAGTATTTT
clone_size: .; d_call: .; v_call: TRBV2; j_call: TRBJ1-1; cdr3_aa: CASRLGQNTEAFF; cdr3_nt: TGTGCCAGCAGATTGGGACAGAACACTGAAGCTTTCTTT
clone_size: .; d_call: .; v_call: TRBV7-2; j_call: TRBJ1-2; cdr3_aa: CASSLGGELFYGYTF; cdr3_nt: TGTGCCAGCAGCTTAGGGGGGGAATTGTTCTATGGCTACACCTTC
clone_size: once; d_call: .; v_call: TRBV5-5; j_call: TRBJ2-7; cdr3_aa: CASSSKGYYEQYF; cdr3_nt: TGTGCCAGCAGCTCTAAGGGATACTACGAGCAGTACTTC
clone_size: .; d_call: .; v_call: TRBV5-1; j_call: TRBJ1-6; cdr3_aa: CASSLEPVTHEYHF; cdr3_nt: TGCGCCAGCAGCTTGGAGCCCGTGACCCATGAATACCACTTT
clone_size: many; d_call: TRBD1; v_call: TRBV5-6; j_call: TRBJ2-5; cdr3_aa: CASSFIRTGLETQYF; cdr3_nt: TGTGCCAGCAGCTTCATCAGGACAGGACTGGAGACCCAGTACTTC
clone_size: many; d_call: TRBD2; v_call: TRBV10-3; j_call: TRBJ2-5; cdr3_aa: CAISELGAGAEKTQYF; cdr3_nt: TGTGCCATCAGCGAACTTGGGGCGGGAGCGGAAAAGACCCAGTACTTC
clone_size: .; d_call: .; v_call: TRBV3-1; j_call: TRBJ2-7; cdr3_aa: CASSQDREPQDEQYF; cdr3_nt: TGTGCCAGCAGCCAAGATAGGGAACCACAGGACGAGCAGTACTTC
clone_size: .; d_call: TRBD2; v_call: TRBV19; j_call: TRBJ2-7; cdr3_aa: CASSRMGGAPYEQYF; cdr3_nt: TGTGCCAGTAGTAGGATGGGAGGGGCTCCCTACGAGCAGTACTTC
clone_size: .; d_call: .; v_call: TRBV28; j_call: TRBJ1-5; cdr3_aa: CASKPRQLKNQPQHF; cdr3_nt: TGTGCCAGCAAGCCAAGACAGCTAAAGAATCAGCCCCAGCATTTT
clone_size: many; d_call: .; v_call: TRBV12-3/TRBV12-4; j_call: TRBJ1-1; cdr3_aa: CASSSPTGNTEAFF; cdr3_nt: TGTGCCAGCAGTTCACCGACAGGGAACACTGAAGCTTTCTTT
clone_size: .; d_call: .; v_call: TRBV29-1; j_call: TRBJ1-2; cdr3_aa: CSVVQANYGYTF; cdr3_nt: TGCAGCGTCGTACAAGCTAACTATGGCTACACCTTC
clone_size: few; d_call: TRBD1; v_call: TRBV6-1; j_call: TRBJ2-5; cdr3_aa: CPRQGGGGETQYF; cdr3_nt: TGTCCCAGACAGGGGGGGGGGGGAGAGACCCAGTACTTC
clone_size: many; d_call: .; v_call: TRBV12-3/TRBV12-4; j_call: TRBJ2-7; cdr3_aa: CASSRPAGNYGYEQYF; cdr3_nt: TGTGCCAGCAGCCGCCCGGCGGGGAACTACGGGTACGAGCAGTACTTC
clone_size: once; d_call: TRBD2; v_call: TRBV5-6; j_call: TRBJ2-2; cdr3_aa: CASSLGPGLAGTNTGELFF; cdr3_nt: TGTGCCAGCAGCTTGGGACCGGGACTAGCGGGAACGAACACCGGGGAGCTGTTTTTT
clone_size: few; d_call: .; v_call: TRBV12-3/TRBV12-4; j_call: TRBJ2-3; cdr3_aa: CASRLRGQSTDTQYF; cdr3_nt: TGTGCCAGCAGACTAAGGGGCCAAAGCACAGATACGCAGTATTTT
clone_size: few; d_call: .; v_call: TRBV10-3; j_call: TRBJ1-6; cdr3_aa: CAISEGNSPLHF; cdr3_nt: TGTGCCATCAGTGAAGGGAACTCACCCCTCCACTTT
clone_size: .; d_call: .; v_call: TRBV6-4; j_call: TRBJ1-1; cdr3_aa: CASSSVNTDAFF; cdr3_nt: TGTGCCAGCAGTTCAGTGAACACTGACGCTTTCTTT
clone_size: many; d_call: .; v_call: TRBV27; j_call: TRBJ1-1; cdr3_aa: CASRYRENTEAFF; cdr3_nt: TGTGCCAGCAGGTACAGGGAAAACACTGAAGCTTTCTTT
clone_size: few; d_call: TRBD1; v_call: TRBV19; j_call: TRBJ2-5; cdr3_aa: CASSMRTGGLETQYF; cdr3_nt: TGTGCCAGTAGTATGAGGACAGGGGGCCTGGAGACCCAGTACTTC
clone_size: .; d_call: TRBD2; v_call: TRBV19; j_call: TRBJ2-4; cdr3_aa: CASSIGGVRGKNIQYF; cdr3_nt: TGTGCCAGTAGTATTGGGGGGGTACGAGGCAAAAACATTCAGTACTTC
clone_size: .; d_call: .; v_call: TRBV19; j_call: TRBJ1-1; cdr3_aa: CASSYAGGMDTEAFF; cdr3_nt: TGTGCCAGCAGTTACGCCGGGGGCATGGACACTGAAGCTTTCTTT
clone_size: once; d_call: .; v_call: TRBV12-3/TRBV12-4; j_call: TRBJ1-3; cdr3_aa: CASSDGGNTIYF; cdr3_nt: TGTGCCAGCAGTGACGGTGGAAACACCATATATTTT
clone_size: .; d_call: TRBD1; v_call: TRBV27; j_call: TRBJ1-2; cdr3_aa: CASSFQDRGRHGYTF; cdr3_nt: TGTGCCAGCAGTTTCCAGGACAGGGGGCGGCATGGCTACACCTTC
clone_size: .; d_call: .; v_call: TRBV12-3/TRBV12-4; j_call: TRBJ1-5; cdr3_aa: CASSLEGTQPQHF; cdr3_nt: TGTGCCAGCAGTTTGGAGGGTACGCAGCCCCAGCATTTT
clone_size: few; d_call: .; v_call: TRBV4-3; j_call: TRBJ2-2; cdr3_aa: CASSQEGGGGELFF; cdr3_nt: TGCGCCAGCAGCCAAGAAGGTGGCGGCGGGGAGCTGTTTTTT
clone_size: .; d_call: TRBD1; v_call: TRBV12-3/TRBV12-4; j_call: TRBJ2-1; cdr3_aa: CASRRYRGDRMGADEQFF; cdr3_nt: TGTGCCAGCAGGCGCTACAGGGGCGATAGAATGGGAGCGGATGAGCAGTTCTTC
clone_size: .; d_call: TRBD1; v_call: TRBV20-1; j_call: TRBJ1-1; cdr3_aa: CSARGTGYTEAFF; cdr3_nt: TGCAGTGCTAGAGGGACAGGGTACACTGAAGCTTTCTTT
clone_size: .; d_call: .; v_call: TRBV11-1; j_call: TRBJ1-4; cdr3_aa: CASSQDGGTNEKLFF; cdr3_nt: TGTGCCAGCAGCCAGGACGGGGGAACTAATGAAAAACTGTTTTTT
clone_size: .; d_call: TRBD1; v_call: TRBV19; j_call: TRBJ1-1; cdr3_aa: CASNQGGPSTEAFF; cdr3_nt: TGTGCCAGTAATCAGGGGGGACCGAGCACTGAAGCTTTCTTT
clone_size: .; d_call: .; v_call: TRBV7-2; j_call: TRBJ1-3; cdr3_aa: CASSAIGTRFDTIYF; cdr3_nt: TGTGCCAGCAGCGCAATCGGGACAAGGTTCGACACCATATATTTT
clone_size: .; d_call: TRBD1; v_call: TRBV19; j_call: TRBJ1-2; cdr3_aa: CASSIVFGQGDYGYTF; cdr3_nt: TGTGCCAGTAGTATAGTATTCGGGCAGGGGGACTATGGCTACACCTTC
clone_size: .; d_call: .; v_call: TRBV9; j_call: TRBJ2-1; cdr3_aa: CASSVGPFNEQFF; cdr3_nt: TGTGCCAGCAGCGTAGGTCCGTTTAATGAGCAGTTCTTC
clone_size: .; d_call: .; v_call: TRBV9; j_call: TRBJ1-2; cdr3_aa: CASSVEEGSYGYTF; cdr3_nt: TGTGCCAGCAGCGTAGAAGAGGGTTCATATGGCTACACCTTC
clone_size: few; d_call: TRBD2; v_call: TRBV14; j_call: TRBJ2-5; cdr3_aa: CASSQAPSGGETQYF; cdr3_nt: TGTGCCAGCAGCCAAGCCCCTAGCGGCGGAGAGACCCAGTACTTC
clone_size: .; d_call: .; v_call: TRBV29-1; j_call: TRBJ2-7; cdr3_aa: CSVEARGTYEQYF; cdr3_nt: TGCAGCGTTGAAGCACGAGGGACCTACGAGCAGTACTTC
clone_size: .; d_call: TRBD2; v_call: TRBV28; j_call: TRBJ2-3; cdr3_aa: CASSLVPAGGRDTQYF; cdr3_nt: TGTGCCAGCAGTTTAGTTCCAGCGGGAGGGAGAGATACGCAGTATTTT
clone_size: .; d_call: TRBD2; v_call: TRBV7-2; j_call: TRBJ2-1; cdr3_aa: CASRSLAGPSSYNEQFF; cdr3_nt: TGTGCCAGCAGGAGTCTAGCGGGGCCCAGCTCCTACAATGAGCAGTTCTTC
clone_size: many; d_call: TRBD2; v_call: TRBV30; j_call: TRBJ2-5; cdr3_aa: CAWSGGGQETQYF; cdr3_nt: TGTGCCTGGAGTGGCGGGGGGCAAGAGACCCAGTACTTC